This T cell receptor (beta chain) was found in a study of patients and donors after allogeneic stem cell transplantation. This clonotype was seen repeatedly, ten times or more. Trimming at V came to 6 bases and at J to 0 bases, leaving 4 bases not matched to a gene. The CDR3 totals 15 residues. The germline gives CDR1 SGHTA, CDR2 FQGTGA. MiXCR, applied by TCRdb to the RT-PCR reads, yields one record per CDR3 protein. The table records hundreds of thousands of distinct CDR3 sequences, roughly 16% of them present only once. This clonotype originated in a human donor who was either an allogeneic HSCT recipient or a stem cell or donor lymphocyte infusion donor (not recorded which). It is not recorded whose cells these are; they may come from a transplant donor. The sequencing input was blood, either unsorted or a sorted T cell fraction (not recorded which). This sequence joins TRBV7-3 and TRBJ2-1; 8 bases match TRBD1. The CDR3 loop reads CASSSTGGSYNEQFF. For the CDR3, the DNA is TGTGCCAGCAGTTCTACAGGGGGCTCCTACAATGAGCAGTTCTTC.